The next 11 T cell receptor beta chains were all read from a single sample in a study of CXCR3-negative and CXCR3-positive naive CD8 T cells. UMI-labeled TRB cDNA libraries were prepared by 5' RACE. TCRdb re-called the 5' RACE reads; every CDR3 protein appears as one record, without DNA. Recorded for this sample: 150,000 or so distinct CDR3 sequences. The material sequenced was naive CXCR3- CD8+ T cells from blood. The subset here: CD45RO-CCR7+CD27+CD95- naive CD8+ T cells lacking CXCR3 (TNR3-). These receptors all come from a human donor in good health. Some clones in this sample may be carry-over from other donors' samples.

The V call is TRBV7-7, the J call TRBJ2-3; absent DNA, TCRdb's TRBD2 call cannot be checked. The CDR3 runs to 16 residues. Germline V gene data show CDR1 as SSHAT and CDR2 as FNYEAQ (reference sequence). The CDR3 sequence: CAGSKHLAGDLDTQYF.

The CDR3 is CSARRFRTSGIQETQYF. V and J are TRBV20-1 and TRBJ2-5; without DNA, the TCRdb call of TRBD2 cannot be checked. Germline V gene data show CDR1 as DFQATT and CDR2 as SNEGSKA (reference sequence). This CDR3 is built from 17 residues.

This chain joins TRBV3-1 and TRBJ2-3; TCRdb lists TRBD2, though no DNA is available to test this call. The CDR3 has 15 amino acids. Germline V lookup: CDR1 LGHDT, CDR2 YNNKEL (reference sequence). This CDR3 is CASSQALGGTDTQYF.

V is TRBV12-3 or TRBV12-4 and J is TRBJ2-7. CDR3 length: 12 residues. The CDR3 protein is CASSFGESEQYF.

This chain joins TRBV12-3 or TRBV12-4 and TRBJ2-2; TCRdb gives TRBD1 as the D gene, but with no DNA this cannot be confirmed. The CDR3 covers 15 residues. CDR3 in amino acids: CASSLRPGSTGELFF.

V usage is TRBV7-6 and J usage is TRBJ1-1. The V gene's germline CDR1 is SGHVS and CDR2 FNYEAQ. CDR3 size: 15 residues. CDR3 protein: CASSSSTEMNTEAFF.

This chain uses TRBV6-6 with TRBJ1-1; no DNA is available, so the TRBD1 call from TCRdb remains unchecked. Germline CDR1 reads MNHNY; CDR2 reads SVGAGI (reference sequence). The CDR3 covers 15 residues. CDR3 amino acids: CASSHPGQQGTEAFF.

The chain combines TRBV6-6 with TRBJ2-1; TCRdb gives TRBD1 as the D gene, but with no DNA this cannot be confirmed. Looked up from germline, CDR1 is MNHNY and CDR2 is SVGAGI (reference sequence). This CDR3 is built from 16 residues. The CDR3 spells CASSYSGRGSYNEQFF.

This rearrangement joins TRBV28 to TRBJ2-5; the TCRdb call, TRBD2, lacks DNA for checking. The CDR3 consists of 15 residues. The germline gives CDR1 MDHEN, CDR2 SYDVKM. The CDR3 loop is CASSSILVPQETQYF.

CDR3 amino acids: CASSFSGTSYNEQFF. The J gene is TRBJ2-1, the V gene TRBV7-8; TCRdb's assignment of TRBD2 cannot be checked, as there is no DNA. This CDR3 is built from 15 residues. Germline assignment: CDR1 SGHVS and CDR2 FQNEAQ.

CDR3 in amino acids: CASSQDLMGKLFF. V is TRBV4-1 and J is TRBJ1-4. Germline V gene sequence: CDR1 MGHRA, CDR2 YSYEKL. CDR3 length: 13 amino acids.